This T cell receptor beta chain was captured by sequencing in a study of T cell responses to AZD1222 COVID-19 vaccine. Study results and caveats: Females made up more of the donors, who were largely white British, and clonal diversity may have come out too low. Reportedly, nearly half of unique spike TCRs recognized epitopes outside B.1.351/B.1.1.7 mutations. Spike-specific TCR breadth and depth were elevated following two AZD1222 doses.

Details on this clone: Its antigen is still unknown.

Germline V gives CDR1 SQVTM, CDR2 ANQGSEA. Trimming removed 4 bases from V and 3 bases from J, with 16 bases in between. The CDR3 contains 14 residues. The method was immunoSEQ multiplex PCR; TCRdb's version includes in-frame clones alone and lacks a portion of them. The table shows roughly 89,000 clones, with approximately 88% occurring only once. The chain combines TRBV29-1 with TRBJ2-7; a weak D match, TRBD2 (6 bases). This clonotype was sampled from an adult in good health. The sequenced sample was peripheral blood, obtained on day 0 of MenACWY control vaccination. CDR3 residues: CSVGTGTGFYEQYF. CDR3 DNA sequence: TGCAGCGTTGGGACCGGGACTGGCTTCTACGAGCAGTACTTC.